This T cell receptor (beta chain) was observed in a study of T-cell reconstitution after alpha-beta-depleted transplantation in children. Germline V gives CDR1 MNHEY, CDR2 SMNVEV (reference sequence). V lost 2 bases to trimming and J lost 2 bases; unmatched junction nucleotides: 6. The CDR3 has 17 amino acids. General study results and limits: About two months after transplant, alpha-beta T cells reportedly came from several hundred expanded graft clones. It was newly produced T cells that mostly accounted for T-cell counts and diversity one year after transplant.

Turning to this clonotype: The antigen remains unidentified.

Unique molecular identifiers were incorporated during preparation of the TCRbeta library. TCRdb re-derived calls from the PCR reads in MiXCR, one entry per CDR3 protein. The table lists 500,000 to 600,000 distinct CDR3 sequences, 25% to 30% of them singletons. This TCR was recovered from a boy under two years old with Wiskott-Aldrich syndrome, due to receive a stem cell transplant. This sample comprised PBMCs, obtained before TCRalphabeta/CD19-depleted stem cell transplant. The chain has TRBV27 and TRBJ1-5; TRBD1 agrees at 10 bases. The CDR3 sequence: CASSLGTGESGNQPQHF. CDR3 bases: TGTGCCAGCAGTTTAGGGACAGGGGAAAGTGGCAATCAGCCCCAGCATTTT.